A single sample gave rise to the 15 T cell receptor beta chains below, sequenced in a study of identical twins. TCRdb redid the calling of the 5' RACE reads with MiXCR, one entry per CDR3 protein. The table records 420,000 or so distinct CDR3 sequences, about a fifth of them present only once. Input material: naive T cells sorted from blood. The receptor set was obtained from a man aged 50-60 years in good health.

This clonotype has more than one count but fewer than ten. This chain connects TRBV12-3 or TRBV12-4 to TRBJ2-7; perhaps TRBD2 as D (6 bases). V was clipped by 4 bases and J by 2 bases, with 12 bases between them. The CDR3 contains 14 residues. CDR3 in amino acids: CASSYGGITYEQYF. CDR3 bases: TGTGCCAGCAGTTACGGCGGGATAACCTACGAGCAGTACTTC.

The gene calls are TRBV6-5 and TRBJ2-7; D gene ambiguous. V lost 0 bases and J lost 0, with 9 bases in between. The CDR3 has 15 amino acids. Germline-derived CDR1 and CDR2 are MNHEY and SVGAGI. DNA for the CDR3: TGTGCCAGCAGTTACTCGTCTTTGACCTCCTACGAGCAGTACTTC. It encodes CASSYSSLTSYEQYF.

This clonotype showed up many times. The CDR3 sequence is CASSNQGARLNEQFF. The CDR3 DNA follows: TGTGCCAGCAGTAATCAGGGGGCCCGGTTGAATGAGCAGTTCTTC. This sequence joins TRBV28 and TRBJ2-1; 8 bases align to TRBD1. Germline values: CDR1 MDHEN, CDR2 SYDVKM. V lost 5 bases, J lost 7 bases, and 10 bases stayed unmatched. This CDR3 spans 15 amino acids.

This clonotype was counted ten times or more. J is TRBJ1-3 and V is TRBV12-3 or TRBV12-4; possible D gene TRBD1, 5 bases. The CDR3 length is 14 residues. V lost 5 bases and J 0 bases, leaving 8 bases between the germline ends. Here the CDR3 reads CASSRQGSGNTIYF. The CDR3, as DNA: TGTGCCAGCAGTCGGCAGGGCTCTGGAAACACCATATATTTT.

Many counts were recorded for this clonotype. The chain recombines TRBV7-2 with TRBJ2-5; no definite D call. Looked up from germline, CDR1 is SGHTA and CDR2 is FQGNSA. V gave up 5 bases and J gave up 4 bases, with 11 bases separating them. The CDR3 is 13 amino acids. CDR3 amino acids: CASSEDQTETQYF. The DNA of the CDR3 is TGTGCCAGCAGCGAGGACCAAACAGAGACCCAGTACTTC.

The rearrangement links TRBV28 to TRBJ1-6; D gene uncertain. The CDR3 covers 14 residues. V was shortened by 3 bases and J by 9 bases, with 12 bases between the two germline ends. Germline V CDR1 and CDR2: MDHEN, SYDVKM. The CDR3 DNA follows: TGTGCCAGCAGTTTCAGCAACACCGGTTCACCCCTCCACTTT. This encodes CASSFSNTGSPLHF. Based on the CDR3 plus reference TRBV28 and TRBJ1-6, the full variable domain is DVKVTQSSRYLVKRTGEKVFLECVQDMDHENMFWYRQDPGLGLRLIYFSYDVKMKEKGDIPEGYSVSREKKERFSLILESASTNQTSMYLCASSFSNTGSPLHFGNGTRLTVT.

This chain uses TRBV3-1 with TRBJ1-1, with D hard to call. Germline CDR1 and CDR2: LGHDT and YNNKEL (reference sequence). The length of the CDR3 is 16 residues. Trimming cost V 2 bases and J 0 bases, with 13 bases left between them. The CDR3 bases are TGTGCCAGCAGCCAATCGGGTCTACACCTGAACACTGAAGCTTTCTTT. Translated, it gives CASSQSGLHLNTEAFF.

This clonotype was recorded a few times. This sequence joins TRBV28 and TRBJ2-7; the D is unclear. This CDR3 region has 12 residues. Trimming pared 5 bases from V and 2 bases from J, leaving 7 bases between. CDR1 MDHEN and CDR2 SYDVKM come from the germline V gene. DNA for the CDR3: TGTGCCAGCAGTCGCCGAGCCTACGAGCAGTACTTC. It specifies CASSRRAYEQYF.

The V gene is TRBV11-2, the J gene TRBJ2-3; 8 bases are a match to TRBD2. With 0 bases clipped from V and 7 bases from J, the junction kept 12 bases outside the gene matches. Germline CDR1 reads SGHAT; CDR2 reads FQNNGV. The CDR3 has 17 amino acids. This chain's CDR3 is CASSLEPGTSVYNTQYF. CDR3 nucleotides: TGTGCCAGCAGCTTAGAACCCGGGACTAGTGTATATAATACGCAGTATTTT.

This clonotype was observed a handful of times. The chain carries TRBV28 and TRBJ2-7; the match to TRBD2 covers 8 bases. V dropped 6 bases and J dropped 0; count of bases not matched to a gene: 7. The CDR3 extends over 15 amino acids. Germline lookup yields CDR1 MDHEN and CDR2 SYDVKM. This CDR3 is CASSSREGLSYEQYF. In DNA form, the CDR3 reads TGTGCCAGCAGCTCACGGGAGGGACTCTCCTACGAGCAGTACTTC.

This clonotype was seen ten or more times. The chain employs TRBV15 and TRBJ2-1; 9 nucleotides line up with TRBD2. The V gene's germline CDR1 is LNHNV and CDR2 YYDKDF (reference sequence). The junction had 4 bases not matched to a gene; V was cut back by 1 base and J by 3 bases. This CDR3 is 16 amino acids long. The CDR3 protein is CATSRGGSGGYNEQFF. Here the CDR3 DNA reads TGTGCCACCAGCAGAGGAGGTAGCGGGGGCTACAATGAGCAGTTCTTC.

The CDR3 protein is CAWSRSRTGPSGANVLTF. Here the CDR3 DNA reads TGTGCCTGGAGCCGCTCTCGGACAGGGCCTTCTGGGGCCAACGTCCTGACTTTC. The chain joins TRBV30 to TRBJ2-6; 8 positions match TRBD1. CDR3 length: 18 amino acids. Germline V gives CDR1 GTSNPN, CDR2 SVGIG (reference sequence). V lost 3 bases and J lost 1; bases outside the gene matches: 11.

This clonotype was observed at least ten times. CDR3 amino acids: CSVGVHQETQYF. In nucleotides, the CDR3 is TGCAGCGTTGGGGTCCACCAAGAGACCCAGTACTTC. V gene TRBV29-1 combines with J gene TRBJ2-5; D is unclear. V shed 4 bases and J shed 0 bases, with 6 bases lying between them. CDR1 is SQVTM and CDR2 is ANQGSEA in the germline V gene. This CDR3 has 12 amino acids.

The gene calls are TRBV9 and TRBJ2-4; possible D gene TRBD1, 6 bases. Between the trimmed V and J ends, which lost 3 bases and 6 bases, there was a span of 10 bases. The CDR3 has 13 amino acids. Germline loops: CDR1 SGDLS, CDR2 YYNGEE. The CDR3 region is CASSEGERNIQYF. The CDR3 region has the DNA TGTGCCAGCAGCGAGGGGGAAAGAAACATTCAGTACTTC.

This clonotype turned up a few times. The J gene is TRBJ2-7, the V gene TRBV20-1; 7 bases match TRBD2. Germline loops: CDR1 DFQATT, CDR2 SNEGSKA (reference sequence). V dropped 3 bases and J dropped 0; count of bases not matched to a gene: 14. The CDR3 runs to 17 residues. The CDR3 bases are TGCAGTGCTAGGGAGGGAGGGTTGATCAGGAGCTCCTACGAGCAGTACTTC. Encoded protein: CSAREGGLIRSSYEQYF.